What follows is one T cell receptor beta chain and its context. This clone has just one count. The specificity of this receptor is unknown. No base qualities exist here, and no much larger clone lies one base off it. From the cysteine up to the phenylalanine, the CDR3 has a length of 15 residues. The read is trimmed to its CDR3 DNA, 45 bases read in frame from base 1. V loses 3 bases at its end and J loses 8 bases; junction bases beyond the gene matches: 13. The germline V gene gives CDR1 as SGHDT and CDR2 as YYEEEE. TCRbeta CDR3 regions were amplified from genomic DNA by means of the immunoSEQ Assay, a bias-controlled multiplex PCR. Per the source publication's procedure: Nucleated cell counts per sample were estimated from amplification of reference gene primers within the assay. To quantify the absolute abundance of each unique TCRbeta CDR3 rearrangement, sequence reads were collapsed and filtered. For each sample, productive Simpson clonality was calculated as the square root of Simpson's diversity index across productive rearrangements. The table comes from immuneACCESS by way of TCRdb, which keeps in-frame sequences with V and J called. Part of the clones is missing from these tables; in studies checked, under half for an unresolved V gene and the rest for unknown reasons. V, J and clone size are those of that table, while D and trimming were read from the DNA. Counted in this sample were roughly 300,000 clones; 81% of them appeared once. The top ten hold 2.5% to 3% of the sample.

The data originate from a study of blood T cell repertoires in COVID-19 (TCRdb year 2020). In the study overall: Collaborator samples came from the United States, Italy and Spain and covered acute and convalescent phases of COVID-19. The prospective study material was composed of cDNA or gDNA derived from T cells, B-cell-depleted T cells, or PBMCs. Deeply sampled blood TCRbeta repertoires from subjects exposed to, actively infected with, or recovered from COVID-19 were included in the dataset. The repertoires were made available in a free public database intended to serve as a resource for research on the immune response to SARS-CoV-2. Samples were obtained from the ongoing ImmuneRACE study (first 160 participants) and from 1,254 subjects provided by 6 global collaborators. Sample metadata almost always included a de-identified subject ID, COVID-19 status, age in years and sex. Where available, HLA class I and class II types were taken from metadata supplied by the sample provider and were not determined by assay-based typing. The investigation overall reported the following: Clinical and demographic metadata were provided uncurated, with the amount varying by source and participant.

The collaborating institutions used their own protocols to collect whole blood in K2EDTA tubes. Collaborator samples were shipped for TCRbeta analysis as frozen whole blood, isolated PBMCs, or DNA extracted from either sample type. Material for sequencing was peripheral blood. The receptor was isolated from a woman aged 60-75 years with active or convalescent COVID-19. In this chain, TRBV5-6 is recombined with TRBJ1-2; 7 bases in the junction line up with TRBD1. The nucleotide sequence reads TGTGCCAGCAGCTACCAAGGGACAGTGCCTGGCGGCTACACCTTC. This codes for CASSYQGTVPGGYTF.